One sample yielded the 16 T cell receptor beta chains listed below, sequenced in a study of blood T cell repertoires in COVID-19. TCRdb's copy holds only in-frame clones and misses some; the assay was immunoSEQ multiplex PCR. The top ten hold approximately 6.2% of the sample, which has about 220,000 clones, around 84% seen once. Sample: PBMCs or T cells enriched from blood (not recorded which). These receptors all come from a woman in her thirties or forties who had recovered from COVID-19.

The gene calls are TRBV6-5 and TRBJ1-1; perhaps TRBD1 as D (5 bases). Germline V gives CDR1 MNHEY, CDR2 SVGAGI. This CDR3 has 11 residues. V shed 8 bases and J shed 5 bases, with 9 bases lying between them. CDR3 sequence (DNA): TGTGCCAGCGGCAGGGATACTGAAGCTTTCTTT. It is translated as CASGRDTEAFF.

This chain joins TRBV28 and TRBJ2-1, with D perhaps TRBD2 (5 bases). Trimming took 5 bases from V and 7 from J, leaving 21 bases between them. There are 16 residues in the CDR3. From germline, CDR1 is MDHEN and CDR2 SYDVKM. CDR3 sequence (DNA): TGTGCCAGCAGTCCCCTCCCCGCGGGTTTATCAAATGAGCAGTTCTTC. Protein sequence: CASSPLPAGLSNEQFF.

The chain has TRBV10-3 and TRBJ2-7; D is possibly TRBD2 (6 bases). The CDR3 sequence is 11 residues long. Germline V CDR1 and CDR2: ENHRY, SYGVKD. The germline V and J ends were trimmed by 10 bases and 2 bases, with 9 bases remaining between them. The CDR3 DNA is TGTGCCACAACGGGGGCCTACGAGCAGTACTTC. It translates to CATTGAYEQYF.

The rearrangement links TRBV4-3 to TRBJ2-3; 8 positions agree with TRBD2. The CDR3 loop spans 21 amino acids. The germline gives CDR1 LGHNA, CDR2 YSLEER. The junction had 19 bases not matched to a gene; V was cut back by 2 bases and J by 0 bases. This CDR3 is CASSQSDGLAGSPSSTDTQYF. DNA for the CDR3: TGCGCCAGCAGCCAATCCGACGGGCTAGCGGGTTCCCCGTCTAGCACAGATACGCAGTATTTT.

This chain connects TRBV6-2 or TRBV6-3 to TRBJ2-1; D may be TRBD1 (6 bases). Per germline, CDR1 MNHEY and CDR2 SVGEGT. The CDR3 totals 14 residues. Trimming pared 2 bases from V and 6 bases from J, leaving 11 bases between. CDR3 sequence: CASSYLQGPNEQFF. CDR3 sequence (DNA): TGTGCCAGCAGTTACCTACAGGGTCCCAATGAGCAGTTCTTC.

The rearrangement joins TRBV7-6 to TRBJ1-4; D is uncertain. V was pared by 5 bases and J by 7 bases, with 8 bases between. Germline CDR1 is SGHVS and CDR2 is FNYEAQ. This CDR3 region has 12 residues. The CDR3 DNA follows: TGTGCCAGCAGCCGGGAAGGTGAAAAACTGTTTTTT. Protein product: CASSREGEKLFF.

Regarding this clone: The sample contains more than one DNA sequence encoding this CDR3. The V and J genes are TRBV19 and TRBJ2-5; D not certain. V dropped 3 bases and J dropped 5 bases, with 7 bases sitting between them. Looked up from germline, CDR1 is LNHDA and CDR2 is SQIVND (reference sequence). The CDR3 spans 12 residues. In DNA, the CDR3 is TGTGCCAGTAGTATCAGAGGCGAGACCCAGTACTTC. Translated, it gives CASSIRGETQYF.

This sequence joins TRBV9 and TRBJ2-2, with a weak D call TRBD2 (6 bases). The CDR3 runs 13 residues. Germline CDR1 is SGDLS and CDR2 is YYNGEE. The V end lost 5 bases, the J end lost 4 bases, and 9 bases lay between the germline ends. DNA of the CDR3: TGTGCCAGCAGTGGGGGGTTCACCGGGGAGCTGTTTTTT. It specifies CASSGGFTGELFF. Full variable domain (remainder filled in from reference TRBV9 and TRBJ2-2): DSGVTQTPKHLITATGQRVTLRCSPRSGDLSVYWYQQSLDQGLQFLIQYYNGEERAKGNILERFSAQQFPDLHSELNLSSLELGDSALYFCASSGGFTGELFFGEGSRLTVL.

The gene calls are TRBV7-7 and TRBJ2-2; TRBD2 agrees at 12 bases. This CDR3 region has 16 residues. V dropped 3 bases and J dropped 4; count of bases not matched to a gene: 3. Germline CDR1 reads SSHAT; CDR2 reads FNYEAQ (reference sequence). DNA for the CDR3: TGTGCCAGCAGCTTTATGACTAGCGGGGGCACCGGGGAGCTGTTTTTT. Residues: CASSFMTSGGTGELFF.

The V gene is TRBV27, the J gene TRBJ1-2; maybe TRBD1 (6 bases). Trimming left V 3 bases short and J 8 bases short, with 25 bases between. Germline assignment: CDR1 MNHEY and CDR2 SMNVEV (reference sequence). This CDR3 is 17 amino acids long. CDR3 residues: CASSLVGAGERSSGYTF. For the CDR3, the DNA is TGTGCCAGCAGTTTGGTTGGGGCAGGGGAAAGATCCTCGGGCTACACCTTC.

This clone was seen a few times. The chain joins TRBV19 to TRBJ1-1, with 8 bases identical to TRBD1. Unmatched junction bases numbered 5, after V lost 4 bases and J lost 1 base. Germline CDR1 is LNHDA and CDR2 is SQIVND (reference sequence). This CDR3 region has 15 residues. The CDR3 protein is CASSRPDRANTEAFF. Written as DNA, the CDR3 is TGTGCCAGTAGTAGGCCGGACAGGGCGAACACTGAAGCTTTCTTT.

CDR3 sequence reads: CASSQDRDFTDTQYF. CDR3 nucleotides: TGTGCCAGCAGCCAAGATCGGGACTTCACAGATACGCAGTATTTT. The chain carries TRBV3-1 (or the pseudogene TRBV3-2) and TRBJ2-3; a weak D match, TRBD2 (6 bases). V lost 0 bases to trimming and J lost 2 bases, with 9 bases between them. This CDR3 region has 15 residues. CDR1 LGHDT and CDR2 YNNKEL come from the germline V gene (reference sequence).

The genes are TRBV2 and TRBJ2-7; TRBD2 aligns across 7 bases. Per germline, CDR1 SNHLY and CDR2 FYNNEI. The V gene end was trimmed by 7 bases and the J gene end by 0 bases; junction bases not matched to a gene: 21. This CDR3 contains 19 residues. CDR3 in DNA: TGTGCCAGCACGGTGGCGGGAACTAGCGAGATTCCAAGCTCCTACGAGCAGTACTTC. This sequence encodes CASTVAGTSEIPSSYEQYF.

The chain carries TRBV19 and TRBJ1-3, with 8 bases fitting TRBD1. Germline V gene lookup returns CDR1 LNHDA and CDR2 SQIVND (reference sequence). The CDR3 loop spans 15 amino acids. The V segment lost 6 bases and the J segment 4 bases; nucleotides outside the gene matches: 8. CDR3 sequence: CASRPGQATGNTIYF. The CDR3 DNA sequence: TGTGCCAGTAGACCGGGACAGGCGACGGGAAACACCATATATTTT.

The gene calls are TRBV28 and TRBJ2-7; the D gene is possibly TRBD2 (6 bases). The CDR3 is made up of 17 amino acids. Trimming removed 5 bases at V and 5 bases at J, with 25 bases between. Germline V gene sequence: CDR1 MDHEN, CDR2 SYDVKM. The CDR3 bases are TGTGCCAGCAGTCTGACAATTGTACGTGGGAGGACCGACGAGCAGTACTTC. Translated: CASSLTIVRGRTDEQYF.

In nucleotides, the CDR3 is TGCGCCAGCAGCTATCTAGGACTAGCGGTTCAAGAGACCCAGTACTTC. It specifies CASSYLGLAVQETQYF. The rearrangement joins TRBV5-1 to TRBJ2-5; 10 bases line up with TRBD2. The length of the CDR3 is 16 residues. Germline CDR1 SGHRS, CDR2 YFSETQ. V lost 3 bases to trimming and J lost 2 bases; unmatched junction nucleotides: 7.